What follows describes a single T cell receptor beta chain. This specimen comes from a study of blood T cell repertoires in COVID-19. At the level of the study: Specimens from acute and convalescent COVID-19 originated in the United States, Italy and Spain. Nucleic acid was either cDNA or gDNA, and it came from T cells, B-cell-depleted T cells, or PBMCs.

Original data processing: Amplification of reference gene primers was used by the study to estimate nucleated cell counts. The assay was immunoSEQ multiplex PCR, and TCRdb's table has in-frame clones only and misses some. The DNA gave D and trimming, while V, J and clone size come from that table. The sample shows approximately 110,000 clones, approximately 70% of them seen only once. Germline V gene data show CDR1 as SGHRS and CDR2 as YFSETQ. The CDR3 has 15 residues. Between the trimmed V and J ends, which lost 1 base and 4 bases, there was a span of 14 bases. This TCR was sampled from a human donor with acute or convalescent COVID-19. The donor label of this sample is uncertain. The source material was peripheral blood. The chain carries TRBV5-1 and TRBJ1-1, with a possible D match to TRBD1 (6 bases). The CDR3 DNA reads as TGCGCCAGCAGCTTGTACCAGGGGAGCGGCACTGAAGCTTTCTTT. Translated, it gives CASSLYQGSGTEAFF.